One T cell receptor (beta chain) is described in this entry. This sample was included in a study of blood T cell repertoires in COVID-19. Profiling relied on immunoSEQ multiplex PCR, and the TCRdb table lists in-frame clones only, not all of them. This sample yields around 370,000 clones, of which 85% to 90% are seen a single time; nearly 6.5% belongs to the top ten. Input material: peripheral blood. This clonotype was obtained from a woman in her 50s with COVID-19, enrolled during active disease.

In nucleotides, the CDR3 is TGTGCCTGGAGTGTTGGGGCGGGAGAAAGGTCAGAGACCCAGTACTTC. It specifies CAWSVGAGERSETQYF. The chain joins TRBV30 to TRBJ2-5; TRBD2 matches 7 bases. V was clipped by 0 bases and J by 4 bases; unmatched bases: 11. Germline CDR1 reads GTSNPN; CDR2 reads SVGIG (reference sequence). The CDR3 totals 16 residues.